This paragraph covers one T cell receptor beta chain sequence. Participant age was about 18 to 100 years, and participants resided in 24 US areas. In the original analysis: By means of reference gene primer amplification, nucleated cell counts were estimated. TCRdb's table, derived via immunoSEQ multiplex PCR, lists solely in-frame clones and lacks some. D and trimming come from the DNA, and the V and J calls and clone size come from that table. There are about 200,000 clones in the sample; approximately 82% occur only once, and around 5.5% lies in the top ten. The CDR3 covers 14 residues. V shed 5 bases and J shed 3 bases, with 14 bases lying between them. Germline CDR1 is KGHSH and CDR2 is LQKENI. This specimen belongs to a study of blood T cell repertoires in COVID-19. The overall study: Samples of COVID-19 (acute and convalescent) were obtained from the United States, Italy and Spain.

The chain couples TRBV18 to TRBJ2-7, with D possibly matching TRBD2 (6 bases). The clonotype was recovered from a woman aged 55-69 years with acute COVID-19. Sequencing was performed on PBMCs or T cells enriched from blood (not recorded which). The CDR3 nucleotides are TGTGCCAGCTCAGCGGAGAGGGGACTCTACGAGCAGTACTTC. Its protein product is CASSAERGLYEQYF.